Each of the 20 T cell receptor beta chains below was sequenced from the same sample in a study of response to subunit inactivated influenza vaccine. Each CDR3 protein gets one entry after TCRdb re-called the RT-PCR reads with MiXCR. The table shows about 650,000 distinct CDR3 sequences, with around 15% occurring only once. Sequences were derived from PBMCs from blood, sampled 14 days before vaccination. The receptor set was obtained from a man between 50 and 59 years old who received an inactivated influenza vaccine.

This clonotype was observed many times. The chain has TRBV5-6 and TRBJ2-5, with unresolved D. The germline V gene has CDR1 SGHDT and CDR2 YYEEEE. V lost 4 bases, J lost 1 base, and 11 bases lay in between. The CDR3 has 14 residues. The CDR3 spells CASSSQVSQETQYF. The CDR3 DNA follows: TGTGCCAGCAGCAGTCAGGTATCCCAAGAGACCCAGTACTTC.

In its sample, this clonotype was seen a few times. The chain recombines TRBV6-2 or TRBV6-3 with TRBJ2-1; TRBD2 is a possible D gene (5 bases). The CDR3 length is 14 residues. Germline-derived CDR1 and CDR2 are MNHEY and SVGEGT. The V end was cut by 5 bases, the J end by 5 bases, with 13 bases between. Here the CDR3 reads CASSPLRAHNEQFF. The CDR3 nucleotides read TGTGCCAGCAGTCCTCTGAGGGCTCACAATGAGCAGTTCTTC.

This clonotype occurred a few times. The chain links TRBV12-3 or TRBV12-4 to TRBJ2-7; TRBD1 matches 11 bases. Trimming removed 7 bases from V and 4 bases from J; junction bases left unmatched: 12. CDR3 length: 16 amino acids. As DNA, the CDR3 is TGTGCCAGCACAAGCGATTCCGGGACAGGGGGATACGAGCAGTACTTC. Translating gives CASTSDSGTGGYEQYF.

The chain recombines TRBV7-2 with TRBJ2-5; 8 bases agree with TRBD2. The CDR3 loop spans 14 amino acids. V lost 0 bases and J lost 7; bases outside the gene matches: 4. CDR1 and CDR2 (germline): SGHTA, FQGNSA. In DNA, the CDR3 is TGTGCCAGCAGCTTAGCAGCGGGGGACCTGACCCAGTACTTC. Its translation: CASSLAAGDLTQYF. The complete variable domain, with remaining parts taken from reference TRBV7-2 and TRBJ2-5, reads GAGVSQSPSNKVTEKGKDVELRCDPISGHTALYWYRQSLGQGLEFLIYFQGNSAPDKSGLPSDRFSAERTGGSVSTLTIQRTQQEDSAVYLCASSLAAGDLTQYFGPGTRLLVL.

The rearrangement links TRBV6-1 to TRBJ1-4; D gene ambiguous. The CDR3 is 15 residues long. V lost 0 bases, J lost 8 bases, and 13 bases lay in between. Germline assignment: CDR1 MNHNS and CDR2 SASEGT. CDR3 bases: TGTGCCAGCAGTGAAGCGAGTCTGGGAAGAGAAAAACTGTTTTTT. This sequence encodes CASSEASLGREKLFF.

The chain recombines TRBV2 with TRBJ2-7, with 10 bases lining up with TRBD1. Germline CDR1 is SNHLY and CDR2 is FYNNEI. The CDR3 covers 16 residues. V shed 6 bases and J 3 bases; nucleotides not matched to a gene: 11. CDR3 sequence reads: CASSGNRDRGIYEQYF. As DNA, the CDR3 is TGTGCCAGCAGCGGGAACCGGGACAGGGGAATCTACGAGCAGTACTTC.

This clonotype has only a few counts. The chain joins TRBV7-9 to TRBJ1-1; D is unclear. The V gene's germline CDR1 is SEHNR and CDR2 FQNEAQ (reference sequence). V lost 2 bases and J lost 8, with 9 bases in between. The CDR3 totals 12 residues. CDR3 residues: CASSLIGLEAFF. The DNA of the CDR3 is TGTGCCAGCAGCTTAATCGGCTTGGAAGCTTTCTTT.

This clonotype was recorded many times. The genes are TRBV12-3 or TRBV12-4 and TRBJ2-1; TRBD2 matches at 13 bases. Unmatched junction bases numbered 6, after V lost 6 bases and J lost 10 bases. The CDR3 runs 14 residues. CDR3 protein: CASSPTSGGREQFF. The CDR3 DNA reads TGTGCCAGCAGCCCGACTAGCGGGGGGAGAGAGCAGTTCTTC.

This rearrangement joins TRBV5-5 to TRBJ2-7; D may be TRBD2 (5 bases). The CDR3 is made up of 14 amino acids. The germline CDR1 and CDR2 sequences are SGHKS and YYEKEE (reference sequence). Trimming stripped 3 bases from V and 6 bases from J, with 16 bases between. CDR3 bases: TGTGCCAGCAGCTGGGCACACCGCGGGTCCGAGCAGTACTTC. Its translation is CASSWAHRGSEQYF.

This rearrangement joins TRBV6-1 to TRBJ2-5, with TRBD1 matching 8 bases. V lost 5 bases, J lost 5 bases, and 10 bases stayed unmatched. This CDR3 has 15 residues. Germline V CDR1 and CDR2: MNHNS, SASEGT. This chain's CDR3 is CASSTAGTGGETQYF. DNA for the CDR3: TGTGCCAGCAGTACGGCCGGGACAGGAGGGGAGACCCAGTACTTC.

The chain is built from TRBV4-2 and TRBJ2-3; TRBD2 aligns across 10 bases. CDR1 and CDR2 (germline): LGHNA, YNFKEQ. J gave up 0 bases and V 4 bases, and 4 bases lay outside the gene matches. The CDR3 contains 16 residues. The CDR3: CASSPGLARSTDTQYF. Here the CDR3 DNA reads TGTGCCAGCAGCCCGGGACTAGCGAGAAGCACAGATACGCAGTATTTT.

There are a few counts of this clonotype. This chain connects TRBV10-3 to TRBJ1-4; D call uncertain. V lost 11 bases and J 4 bases, leaving 20 bases between the germline ends. This CDR3 is built from 15 residues. The germline gives CDR1 ENHRY, CDR2 SYGVKD. The chain's CDR3 is CALHTETDLNEKLFF. CDR3 bases: TGTGCCCTTCACACCGAGACGGACCTTAATGAAAAACTGTTTTTT.

V usage is TRBV12-3 or TRBV12-4 and J usage is TRBJ1-3; perhaps TRBD1 as D (6 bases). The CDR3 has 15 residues. Trimming left V 5 bases short and J 3 bases short, with 14 bases between. The CDR3 DNA follows: TGTGCCAGCAGTCGCCCGGGGGGCAATGGAAACACCATATATTTT. It encodes CASSRPGGNGNTIYF.

V gene TRBV28 combines with J gene TRBJ1-1; the D gene is possibly TRBD1 (6 bases). There are 13 residues in the CDR3. Trimming stripped 6 bases from V and 6 bases from J, with 14 bases between. CDR1 MDHEN and CDR2 SYDVKM come from the germline V gene. CDR3 in DNA: TGTGCCAGCAGGGGACATAAAGGCGCTGAAGCTTTCTTT. This codes for CASRGHKGAEAFF.

The chain combines TRBV3-1 with TRBJ2-2; D might be TRBD2 (5 bases). The V and J ends lost 3 bases and 6 bases respectively, with 14 bases between them. The CDR3 covers 15 residues. The germline gives CDR1 LGHDT, CDR2 YNNKEL (reference sequence). The CDR3 protein is CASSQVASPPGELFF. CDR3 nucleotide sequence: TGTGCCAGCAGCCAGGTGGCTAGCCCCCCCGGGGAGCTGTTTTTT.

This clonotype occurred many times. The chain combines TRBV4-1 with TRBJ2-3; TRBD2 aligns across 7 bases. J was trimmed by 4 bases and V by 4 bases; bases with no gene match: 5. Germline V gene data show CDR1 as MGHRA and CDR2 as YSYEKL. This CDR3 region has 14 residues. The CDR3: CASSLGLGADTQYF. Written as DNA, the CDR3 is TGCGCCAGCAGCCTCGGACTAGGTGCAGATACGCAGTATTTT.

Written as DNA, the CDR3 is TGCAGTGCTAGGGGACTAGTATTAGCACAAGAGACCCAGTACTTC. Amino acid sequence: CSARGLVLAQETQYF. The chain is built from TRBV20-1 and TRBJ2-5; 8 bases are a match to TRBD2. The CDR3 consists of 15 residues. V dropped 3 bases and J dropped 2; count of bases not matched to a gene: 8. The germline V gene encodes CDR1 DFQATT and CDR2 SNEGSKA (reference sequence).

This clonotype was seen a handful of times. V is TRBV5-1 and J is TRBJ2-2; no clear D. CDR3 length: 13 amino acids. Germline V CDR1 and CDR2: SGHRS, YFSETQ. V was pared by 1 base and J by 7 bases, with 8 bases between. The chain's CDR3 is CASSLPGIGELFF. The CDR3 bases are TGCGCCAGCAGCTTGCCTGGGATCGGGGAGCTGTTTTTT. Variable domain in full (rest from reference TRBV5-1 and TRBJ2-2): KAGVTQTPRYLIKTRGQQVTLSCSPISGHRSVSWYQQTPGQGLQFLFEYFSETQRNKGNFPGRFSGRQFSNSRSEMNVSTLELGDSALYLCASSLPGIGELFFGEGSRLTVL.

The V call is TRBV1, the J call TRBJ2-5; TRBD2 reflects the table's D call only, with no check against the DNA. TRBV1 is reported as a pseudogene. The CDR3 is made up of 17 amino acids. This CDR3 reads CTSSQGVAGEPQETQYF. In DNA form, the CDR3 reads TGCACCAGCAGCCAAGGGGTAGCGGGGGAACCCCAAGAGACCCAGTACTTC.

This clonotype was recorded many times. The DNA is omitted, as the CDR3 cannot be located on it reliably, and the CDR3 follows TCRdb's listing. This chain uses TRBV12-3 or TRBV12-4 with TRBJ2-7; the table calls TRBD2, which could not be checked here. The CDR3 sequence runs 15 residues, both termini included. This chain's CDR3 is CASSSSASGTYEQYF.